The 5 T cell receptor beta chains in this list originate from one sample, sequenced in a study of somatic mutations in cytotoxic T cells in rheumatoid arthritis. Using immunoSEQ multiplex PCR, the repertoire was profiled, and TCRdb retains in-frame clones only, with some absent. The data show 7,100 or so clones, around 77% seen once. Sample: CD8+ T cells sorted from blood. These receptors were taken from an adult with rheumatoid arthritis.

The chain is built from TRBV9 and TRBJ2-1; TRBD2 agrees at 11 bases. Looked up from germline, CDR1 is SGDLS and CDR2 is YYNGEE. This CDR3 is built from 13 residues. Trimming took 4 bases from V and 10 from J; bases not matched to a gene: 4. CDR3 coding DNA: TGTGCCAGCAGCCGCCGGACTAGCGGGGAGCAGTTCTTC. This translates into CASSRRTSGEQFF. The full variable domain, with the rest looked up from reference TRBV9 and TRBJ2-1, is DSGVTQTPKHLITATGQRVTLRCSPRSGDLSVYWYQQSLDQGLQFLIQYYNGEERAKGNILERFSAQQFPDLHSELNLSSLELGDSALYFCASSRRTSGEQFFGPGTRLTVL.

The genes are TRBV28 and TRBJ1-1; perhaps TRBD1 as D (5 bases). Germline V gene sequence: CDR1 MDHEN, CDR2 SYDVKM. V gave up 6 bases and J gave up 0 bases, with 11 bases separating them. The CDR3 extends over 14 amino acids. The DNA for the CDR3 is TGTGCCAGCAGAACGGCAGGGATGAACACTGAAGCTTTCTTT. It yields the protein CASRTAGMNTEAFF.

CDR3 loop: CASSVNRQGGTEAFF. CDR3 bases: TGTGCCAGCAGCGTAAATCGACAGGGGGGAACTGAAGCTTTCTTT. The gene calls are TRBV9 and TRBJ1-1; 9 bases are a match to TRBD1. V lost 1 base to trimming and J lost 5 bases; unmatched junction nucleotides: 6. The CDR3 extends over 15 amino acids. In germline, CDR1 is SGDLS, CDR2 YYNGEE. Together with reference TRBV9 and TRBJ1-1, the CDR3 gives the full variable domain: DSGVTQTPKHLITATGQRVTLRCSPRSGDLSVYWYQQSLDQGLQFLIQYYNGEERAKGNILERFSAQQFPDLHSELNLSSLELGDSALYFCASSVNRQGGTEAFFGQGTRLTVV.

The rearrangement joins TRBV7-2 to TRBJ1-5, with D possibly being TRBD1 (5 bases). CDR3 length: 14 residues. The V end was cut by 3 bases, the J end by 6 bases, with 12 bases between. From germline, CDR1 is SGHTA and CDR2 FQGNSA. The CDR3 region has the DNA TGTGCCAGCAGCTTGACAGCATGGAGTCAGCCCCAGCATTTT. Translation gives CASSLTAWSQPQHF.

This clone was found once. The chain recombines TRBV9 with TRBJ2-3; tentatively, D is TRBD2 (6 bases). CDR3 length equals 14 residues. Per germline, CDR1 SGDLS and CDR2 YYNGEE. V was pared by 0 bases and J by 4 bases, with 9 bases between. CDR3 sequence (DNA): TGTGCCAGCAGCGTAGGTGGGGGGTCAGATACGCAGTATTTT. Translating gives CASSVGGGSDTQYF. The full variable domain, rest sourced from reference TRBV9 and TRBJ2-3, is DSGVTQTPKHLITATGQRVTLRCSPRSGDLSVYWYQQSLDQGLQFLIQYYNGEERAKGNILERFSAQQFPDLHSELNLSSLELGDSALYFCASSVGGGSDTQYFGPGTRLTVL.